This T cell receptor (beta chain) was retrieved from a study of T cells in localized non-small cell lung cancer. Findings of the study overall: For the top 100 tumor clones, a median roughly 53 also appeared in adjacent lung. One tumor region alone was sequenced, and heterogeneity therefore remains possible. The greatest T cell clonality was found in uninvolved adjacent lung (higher than in tumor).

Assay: immunoSEQ multiplex PCR; the TCRdb copy retains only in-frame clones and omits some. This table holds around 30,000 clones, about 90% found once. This clone was seen only once. Its specificity is unknown. The source is a woman aged 40-70 years with stage III lung adenocarcinoma. The sequencing here drew on peripheral blood mononuclear cells, taken before any cancer treatment.

For the CDR3, the DNA is TGTGCCAGCTCACCACCGAGCGACGCTAACTATGGCTACACCTTC. It encodes CASSPPSDANYGYTF. The chain joins TRBV18 to TRBJ1-2; D uncertain. Trimming took 0 bases from V and 0 from J, leaving 8 bases between them. The germline gives CDR1 KGHSH, CDR2 LQKENI. The CDR3 is made up of 15 amino acids.